This T cell receptor beta chain was captured in a study of blood T cell repertoires in COVID-19. Looking at the study overall: Donors in the United States, Italy and Spain gave samples during acute or convalescent COVID-19. T cells, B-cell-depleted T cells, or PBMCs provided the cDNA or gDNA that served as material.

V dropped 6 bases and J dropped 6; count of bases not matched to a gene: 7. Germline CDR1 is MNHEY and CDR2 is SVGAGI. This CDR3 comprises 15 residues. In the original analysis: Reference gene primer amplification gave nucleated cell count estimates. TCRdb's copy holds only in-frame clones and misses some; the assay was immunoSEQ multiplex PCR. V and J calls plus clone size are reproduced from that table; the DNA served to infer D and trimming. The top ten hold approximately 0.88% of the sample, which has nearly 110,000 clones, over 70% seen once. The clonotype originates from a human donor with acute or convalescent COVID-19. The donor label of this sample is uncertain. The sample comprised peripheral blood. The rearrangement joins TRBV6-5 to TRBJ2-2; 10 bases line up with TRBD2. In DNA, the CDR3 is TGTGCCAGCAGGAGGACTAGCGGAGATCCCGGGGAGCTGTTTTTT. Its protein is CASRRTSGDPGELFF.